These 5 T cell receptor beta chains came from one sample sequenced in a study of neoadjuvant anti-PD-1 for oral cavity cancer. Produced via immunoSEQ multiplex PCR; TCRdb's table is partial and in-frame only. The sample lists over 30,000 clones, around four fifths occurring once. Time point defined: after neoadjuvant nivolumab, at surgical resection. This specimen consisted of PBMCs, obtained after nivolumab (anti-PD-1) treatment. These receptor sequences come from a person aged 40 to 85 with oral cavity squamous cell carcinoma.

V usage is TRBV9 and J usage is TRBJ2-3; D is unresolved. This CDR3 has 12 amino acids. V was pared by 2 bases and J by 3 bases, with 4 bases between. CDR1 SGDLS and CDR2 YYNGEE come from the germline V gene. CDR3 nucleotides: TGTGCCAGCAGCGTTCTAACAGATACGCAGTATTTT. This sequence encodes CASSVLTDTQYF.

The chain is built from TRBV7-9 and TRBJ1-2; possibly TRBD1 for D (5 bases). This CDR3 spans 14 amino acids. Germline-derived CDR1 and CDR2 are SEHNR and FQNEAQ (reference sequence). V was pared by 2 bases and J by 8 bases, with 15 bases between. The CDR3 nucleotides are TGTGCCAGCAGCTTACAGGGTCTCGAGTTCGGCTACACCTTC. This translates into CASSLQGLEFGYTF.

This clone was seen only once. The CDR3 region is CASSLPQSFSYEQYF. The CDR3 DNA sequence: TGTGCCAGCAGTTTACCTCAATCCTTCTCCTACGAGCAGTACTTC. The chain joins TRBV28 to TRBJ2-7; D gene ambiguous. The V end lost 2 bases, the J end lost 0 bases, and 11 bases lay between the germline ends. Per germline, CDR1 MDHEN and CDR2 SYDVKM. The CDR3 extends over 15 amino acids.

Details on this clone: The DNA is left out, because the CDR3 cannot be placed on it with certainty; the CDR3 is given as TCRdb lists it. The chain has TRBV29-1 and TRBJ2-2; TRBD2, as called in the table, went unchecked against the DNA. The CDR3 is 14 residues long, counting both termini. From germline, CDR1 is SQVTM and CDR2 ANQGSEA. CDR3 sequence: CSPTLYECGGELFF.

The chain joins TRBV28 to TRBJ1-2; 7 bases map to TRBD1. The V gene's germline CDR1 is MDHEN and CDR2 SYDVKM. This CDR3 comprises 16 residues. Unmatched junction bases numbered 14, after V lost 6 bases and J lost 4 bases. CDR3: CASSPRGQSPGYGYTF. CDR3 DNA: TGTGCCAGCAGCCCCCGGGGACAGAGTCCCGGCTATGGCTACACCTTC.